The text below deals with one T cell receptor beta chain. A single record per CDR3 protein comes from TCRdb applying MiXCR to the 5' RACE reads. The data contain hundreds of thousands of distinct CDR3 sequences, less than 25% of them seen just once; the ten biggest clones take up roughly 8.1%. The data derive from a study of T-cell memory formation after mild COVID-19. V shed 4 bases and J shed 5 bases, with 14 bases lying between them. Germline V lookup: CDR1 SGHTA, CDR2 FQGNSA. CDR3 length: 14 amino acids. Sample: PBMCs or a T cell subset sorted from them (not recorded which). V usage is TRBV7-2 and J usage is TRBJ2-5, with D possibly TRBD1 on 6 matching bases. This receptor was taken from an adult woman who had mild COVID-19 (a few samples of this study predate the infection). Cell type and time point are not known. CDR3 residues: CASSWNQGLETQYF. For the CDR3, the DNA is TGTGCCAGCAGCTGGAACCAGGGGCTGGAGACCCAGTACTTC.